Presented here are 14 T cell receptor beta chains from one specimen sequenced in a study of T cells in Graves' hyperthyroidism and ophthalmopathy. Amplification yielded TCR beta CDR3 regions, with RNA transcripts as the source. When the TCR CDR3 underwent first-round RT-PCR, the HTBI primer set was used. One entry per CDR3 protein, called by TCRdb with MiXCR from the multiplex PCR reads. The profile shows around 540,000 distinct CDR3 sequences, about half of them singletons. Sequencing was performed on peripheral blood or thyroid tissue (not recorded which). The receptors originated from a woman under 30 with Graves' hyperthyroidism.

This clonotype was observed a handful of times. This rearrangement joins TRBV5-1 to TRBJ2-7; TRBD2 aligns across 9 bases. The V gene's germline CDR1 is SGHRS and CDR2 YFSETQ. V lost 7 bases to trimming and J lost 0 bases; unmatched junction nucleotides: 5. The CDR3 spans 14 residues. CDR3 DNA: TGCGCCAGCCGACATAGCGGGAGCTCCTACGAGCAGTACTTC. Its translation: CASRHSGSSYEQYF.

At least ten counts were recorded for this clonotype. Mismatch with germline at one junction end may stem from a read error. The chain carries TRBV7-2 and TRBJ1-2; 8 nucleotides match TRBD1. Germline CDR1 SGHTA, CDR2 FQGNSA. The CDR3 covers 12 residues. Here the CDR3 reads CASSAGTGSLLF. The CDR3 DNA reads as TGTGCCAGCAGCGCCGGGACAGGTAGCCTCCTCTTC.

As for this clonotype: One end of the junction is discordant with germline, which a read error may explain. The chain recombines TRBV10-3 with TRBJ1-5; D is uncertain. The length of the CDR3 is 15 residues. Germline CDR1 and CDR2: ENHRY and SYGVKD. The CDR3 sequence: CASSTVGKGNQPQHF. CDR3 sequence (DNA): TGTGCCAGCAGTACTGTTGGTAAGGGCAATCAGCCCCAGCATTTT.

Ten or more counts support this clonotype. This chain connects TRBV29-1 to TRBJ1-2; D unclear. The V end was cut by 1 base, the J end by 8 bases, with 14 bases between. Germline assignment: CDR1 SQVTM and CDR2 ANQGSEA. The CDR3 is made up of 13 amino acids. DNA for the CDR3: TGCAGCGTTGAAGGGACTAGGGCTGGGGGCTACACCTTC. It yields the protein CSVEGTRAGGYTF.

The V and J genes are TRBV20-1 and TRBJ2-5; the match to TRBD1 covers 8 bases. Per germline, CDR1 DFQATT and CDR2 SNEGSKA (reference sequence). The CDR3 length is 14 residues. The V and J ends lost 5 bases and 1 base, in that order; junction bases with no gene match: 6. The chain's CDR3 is CSADGQGLQETQYF. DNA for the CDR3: TGCAGTGCTGACGGACAGGGACTCCAAGAGACCCAGTACTTC.

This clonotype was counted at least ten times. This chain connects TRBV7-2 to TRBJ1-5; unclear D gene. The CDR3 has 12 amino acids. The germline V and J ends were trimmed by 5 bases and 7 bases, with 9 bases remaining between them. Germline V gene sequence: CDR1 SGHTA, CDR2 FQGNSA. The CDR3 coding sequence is TGTGCCAGCAGCACCTCACGGCAGCCCCAGCATTTT. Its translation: CASSTSRQPQHF.

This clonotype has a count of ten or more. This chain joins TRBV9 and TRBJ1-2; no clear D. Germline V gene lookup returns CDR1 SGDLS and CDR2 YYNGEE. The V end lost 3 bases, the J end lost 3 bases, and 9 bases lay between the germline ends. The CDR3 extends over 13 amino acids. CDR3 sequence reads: CASSATEYYGYTF. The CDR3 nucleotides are TGTGCCAGCAGCGCCACAGAATACTATGGCTACACCTTC.

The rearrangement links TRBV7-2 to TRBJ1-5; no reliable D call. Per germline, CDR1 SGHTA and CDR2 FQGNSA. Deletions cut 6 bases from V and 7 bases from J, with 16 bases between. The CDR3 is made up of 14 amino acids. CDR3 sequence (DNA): TGTGCCAGCAGTTTAAGAGGGAATATACAGCCCCAGCATTTT. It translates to CASSLRGNIQPQHF.

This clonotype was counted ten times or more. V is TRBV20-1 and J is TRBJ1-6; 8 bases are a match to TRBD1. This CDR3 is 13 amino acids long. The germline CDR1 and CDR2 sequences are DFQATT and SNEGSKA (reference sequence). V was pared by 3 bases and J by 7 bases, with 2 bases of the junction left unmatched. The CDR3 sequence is CSASWTGNSPLHF. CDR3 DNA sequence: TGCAGTGCTAGTTGGACAGGGAATTCACCCCTCCACTTT.

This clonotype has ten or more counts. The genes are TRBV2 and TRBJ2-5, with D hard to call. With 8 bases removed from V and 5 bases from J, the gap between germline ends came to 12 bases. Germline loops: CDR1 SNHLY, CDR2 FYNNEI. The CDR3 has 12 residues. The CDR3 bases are TGTGCCAGCGCGCCGGAGTATGAGACCCAGTACTTC. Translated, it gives CASAPEYETQYF. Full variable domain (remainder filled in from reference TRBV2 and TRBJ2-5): EPEVTQTPSHQVTQMGQEVILRCVPISNHLYFYWYRQILGQKVEFLVSFYNNEISEKSEIFDDQFSVERPDGSNFTLKIRSTKLEDSAMYFCASAPEYETQYFGPGTRLLVL.

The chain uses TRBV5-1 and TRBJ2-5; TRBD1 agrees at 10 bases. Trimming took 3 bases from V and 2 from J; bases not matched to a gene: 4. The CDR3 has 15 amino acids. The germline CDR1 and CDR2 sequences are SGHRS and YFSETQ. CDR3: CASSWDRGRQETQYF. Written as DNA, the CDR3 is TGCGCCAGCAGCTGGGACAGGGGACGACAAGAGACCCAGTACTTC. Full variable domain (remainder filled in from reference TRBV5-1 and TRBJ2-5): KAGVTQTPRYLIKTRGQQVTLSCSPISGHRSVSWYQQTPGQGLQFLFEYFSETQRNKGNFPGRFSGRQFSNSRSEMNVSTLELGDSALYLCASSWDRGRQETQYFGPGTRLLVL.

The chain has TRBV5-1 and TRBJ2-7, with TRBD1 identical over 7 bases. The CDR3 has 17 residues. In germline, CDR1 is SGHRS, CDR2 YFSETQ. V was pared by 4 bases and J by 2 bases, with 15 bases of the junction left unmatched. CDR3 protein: CASSRFGRGTATYEQYF. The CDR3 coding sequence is TGCGCCAGCAGCCGATTTGGACGAGGGACAGCAACCTACGAGCAGTACTTC.

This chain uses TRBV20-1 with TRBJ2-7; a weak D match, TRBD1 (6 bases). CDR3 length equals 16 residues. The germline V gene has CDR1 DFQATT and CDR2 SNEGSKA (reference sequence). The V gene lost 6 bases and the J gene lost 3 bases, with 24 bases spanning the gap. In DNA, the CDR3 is TGCAGTGCCCCCGCACCACCCACAGGACAGTTCTACGAGCAGTACTTC. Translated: CSAPAPPTGQFYEQYF.

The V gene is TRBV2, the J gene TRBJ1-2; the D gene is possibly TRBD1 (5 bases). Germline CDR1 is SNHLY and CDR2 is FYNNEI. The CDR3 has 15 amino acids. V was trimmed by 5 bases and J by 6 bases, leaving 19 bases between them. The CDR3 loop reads CASSLMGGQGDGYTF. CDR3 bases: TGTGCCAGCAGTTTAATGGGTGGGCAGGGCGATGGCTACACCTTC. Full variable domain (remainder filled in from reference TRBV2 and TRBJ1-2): EPEVTQTPSHQVTQMGQEVILRCVPISNHLYFYWYRQILGQKVEFLVSFYNNEISEKSEIFDDQFSVERPDGSNFTLKIRSTKLEDSAMYFCASSLMGGQGDGYTFGSGTRLTVV.